This T cell receptor (beta chain) was sequenced for a study of cytomegalovirus exposure and HLA in healthy donors. Study in general: An analysis done earlier identified about 100 million unique TCR beta sequences from approximately 200 million T cells.

A multiplex PCR was run with 60 Vbeta primers and 13 Jbeta primers. The repertoire was sequenced with immunoSEQ multiplex PCR; TCRdb's copy has only in-frame clones and lacks some. This table has about 50,000 clones, 77% appearing once. The CDR3 sequence is 19 residues long. Germline V gives CDR1 MNHNS, CDR2 SASEGT. Germline trimming cut 0 bases from V and 7 bases from J; bases unmatched to any gene: 17. Sequencing was carried out using PBMCs. J is TRBJ2-7 and V is TRBV6-1, with TRBD2 matching 11 bases. This TCR was sampled from a woman aged 40 to 49 in good health and CMV-seropositive. The CDR3 bases are TGTGCCAGCAGTGAAGCGCTTCATAGACTAGCGGGGAGTGGAAGGGAGCAGTACTTC. The encoded protein is CASSEALHRLAGSGREQYF.